A selection of T cell receptor beta chains follows, all from one sample in a study of cytomegalovirus exposure and HLA in healthy donors. TCRdb's copy holds only in-frame clones and misses some; the assay was immunoSEQ multiplex PCR. The data show about 100,000 clones, approximately 82% seen once. The sequencing input was PBMCs. These receptors were collected from a woman aged 18-29 years in good health and CMV-seronegative. Each CDR3 is given with its conserved first and last residue. The D gene is left open where the match is weak. Size is stated for part of the rows, as once, few or many counts, or as a class when the clone is expanded.

16,TRBJ1-5,-,TRBV2,TRBD1,TGTGCCAGCAGTTACCACAGGACAGGGGTTAATCAGCCCCAGCATTTT,CASSYHRTGVNQPQHF
15,TRBJ1-5,-,TRBV7-8,-,TGTGCCAGCAGCTTAGTAGGGAGCAGCAATCAGCCCCAGCATTTT,CASSLVGSSNQPQHF
16,TRBJ2-3,-,TRBV4-1,TRBD1,TGCGCCAGCAGAGCGGAGGACAGGTCCTTTACAGATACGCAGTATTTT,CASRAEDRSFTDTQYF
17,TRBJ1-1,-,TRBV6-1,-,TGTGCCAGCAGTGAAACCCCAGTTCAGGTTTGGAACACTGAAGCTTTCTTT,CASSETPVQVWNTEAFF
14,TRBJ1-6,-,TRBV6-5,-,TGTGCCAGCAGTTATGGCGGGACGATTTCACCCCTCCACTTT,CASSYGGTISPLHF
13,TRBJ2-3,-,TRBV19,TRBD2,TGTGCCAGTAGTGCAAACGGGGGGGATACGCAGTATTTT,CASSANGGDTQYF
13,TRBJ2-5,-,TRBV7-3,TRBD1,TGTGCCAGCAGCTCGGACAGGGGCGAAGAGCAGTACTTC,CASSSDRGEEQYF
17,TRBJ2-3,-,TRBV12-5,TRBD2,TGTGCTAGTGGTCCCGGGACTAGCGGGGGAGGGGCAGATACGCAGTATTTT,CASGPGTSGGGADTQYF
15,TRBJ2-5,-,TRBV7-9,-,TGTGCCAGCAGCTTAGGGCAGGGTGTGGGAGAGACCCAGTACTTC,CASSLGQGVGETQYF
17,TRBJ2-2,once,TRBV28,TRBD1,TGTGCCAGCAGTTTAATGCGGCAGGGGGCCTTACACGGGGAGCTGTTTTTT,CASSLMRQGALHGELFF
15,TRBJ1-4,-,TRBV5-1,-,TGCGCCAGCAGCTTGACTACAGGAAATAATGAAAAACTGTTTTTT,CASSLTTGNNEKLFF
17,TRBJ2-6,-,TRBV18,TRBD1,TGTGCCAGCTCACCGGGACAGGGAATCTCTGGGGCCAACGTCCTGACTTTC,CASSPGQGISGANVLTF
14,TRBJ1-1,-,TRBV7-9,TRBD1,TGTGCCAGCAGCTGGGGACAGACAAACACTGAAGCTTTCTTT,CASSWGQTNTEAFF
15,TRBJ1-1,-,TRBV19,-,TGTGCCAGTAGTATCAGGGTCCCAATGAACACTGAAGCTTTCTTT,CASSIRVPMNTEAFF
18,TRBJ2-7,-,TRBV6-1,TRBD2,TGTGCCAGCAGTGAGATCCTGGGGCTAGCGGGAGTATCCTACGAGCAGTACTTC,CASSEILGLAGVSYEQYF
15,TRBJ2-1,once,TRBV5-6,TRBD1,TGTGCCAGCAGCTTCGGACAGGGATCCTACAATGAGCAGTTCTTC,CASSFGQGSYNEQFF
15,TRBJ2-5,-,TRBV7-9,TRBD1,TGTGCCAGCAGCCAGGACAGGGGGCGCCAAGAGACCCAGTACTTC,CASSQDRGRQETQYF
11,TRBJ2-7,-,TRBV29-1,-,TGCAGCGTTAACTCGAGAGCCGAGCAGTACTTC,CSVNSRAEQYF
15,TRBJ2-1,-,TRBV13,TRBD2,TGTGCCAGCAGCTTGACGACTAGCGGGGGTCCGGGGCAGTTCTTC,CASSLTTSGGPGQFF
16,TRBJ2-1,-,TRBV7-9,TRBD2,TGTGCCAGCAGCTTAGAGACTAGCGGGACGTACAATGAGCAGTTCTTC,CASSLETSGTYNEQFF
19,TRBJ2-1,once,TRBV7-2,TRBD2,TGTGCCAGCAGCTTAGCGTATGGAAGTAGCGGGAGGGAGTACAATGAGCAGTTCTTC,CASSLAYGSSGREYNEQFF
19,TRBJ1-2,once,TRBV7-9,TRBD1,TGTGCCAGCAGCTCGCAGCTAGAGGACAGGGGACTGCTTAACTATGGCTACACCTTC,CASSSQLEDRGLLNYGYTF
14,TRBJ2-7,-,TRBV7-6,TRBD1,TGTGCCAGCAGCTACGAGACAGGGTACCACGAGCAGTACTTC,CASSYETGYHEQYF
16,TRBJ2-1,-,TRBV7-2,TRBD2,TGTGCCAGCAGCCGAAGAGCTAGCGGGGTACACAATGAGCAGTTCTTC,CASSRRASGVHNEQFF
14,TRBJ2-7,-,TRBV2,-,TGTGCCAGCAGTAACAGGGCCCGCGAGGCACAGCAGTACTTC,CASSNRAREAQQYF
13,TRBJ1-1,-,TRBV28,-,TGTGCCAGCAGTTTTGGGGGCTACACTGAAGCTTTCTTT,CASSFGGYTEAFF
15,TRBJ2-7,-,TRBV7-9,TRBD1,TGTGCCAGCAGCACGAGCCGGGACAGGGTTTTAGGGCAGTACTTC,CASSTSRDRVLGQYF
14,TRBJ2-7,-,TRBV15,-,TGTGCCACCAGCAGAGGGGGGGGGCCCTACGAGCAGTACTTC,CATSRGGGPYEQYF
15,TRBJ2-2,-,TRBV5-1,TRBD1,TGCGCCAGCAGCTTGGGACAGGGAAACACCGGGGAGCTGTTTTTT,CASSLGQGNTGELFF
12,TRBJ2-7,-,TRBV6-1,TRBD1,TGTGCCAGTAGTGAAACAGGGGACGAGCAGTACTTC,CASSETGDEQYF
16,TRBJ1-1,-,TRBV28,TRBD1,TGTGCCAGCAGTTTCGTGCATGGGACAGGGAAGATTGAAGCTTTCTTT,CASSFVHGTGKIEAFF
14,TRBJ2-7,few,TRBV7-9,-,TGTGCCAGCAGTGATGGAGGGGAGCCCCACGAGCAGTACTTC,CASSDGGEPHEQYF
15,TRBJ2-6,-,TRBV5-8,-,TGTGCCAGCAGGTTAACAGGCTCTGGGGCCAACGTCCTGACTTTC,CASRLTGSGANVLTF
15,TRBJ2-1,-,TRBV11-2,TRBD2,TGTGCCAGCAGCGGACTAGCGGGGGGGCCCAATGAGCAGTTCTTC,CASSGLAGGPNEQFF
14,TRBJ2-7,-,TRBV28,TRBD1,TGTGCCGGCAGTCCCTCAGGGGGCTACCACGAGCAGTACTTC,CAGSPSGGYHEQYF
11,TRBJ1-1,-,TRBV21-1,-,TGTGCCAGCAGCAAAGAAGGGGGAGCTTTCTTT,CASSKEGGAFF
16,TRBJ1-3,-,TRBV7-9,-,TGTGCCAGCAGCCCCATGGGACTTTCATCTGGAAACACCATATATTTT,CASSPMGLSSGNTIYF
19,TRBJ2-1,-,TRBV7-9,-,TGTGCCAGCAGCCCAAGGCGGTTCGCGGGTCCCAAGTTCTACAATGAGCAGTTCTTC,CASSPRRFAGPKFYNEQFF
13,TRBJ2-2,-,TRBV19,-,TGTGCCAGTAGTATTAGCGGCCTCGGGGAGCTGTTTTTT,CASSISGLGELFF
15,TRBJ1-2,-,TRBV7-9,-,TGTGCCAGCGGCTATGTGGGGGCGACTAACTATGGCTACACCTTC,CASGYVGATNYGYTF
12,TRBJ2-7,-,TRBV27,-,TGTGCCAGCAGTTCTGACAGCTACGAGCAGTACTTC,CASSSDSYEQYF
18,TRBJ2-2,-,TRBV28,TRBD1,TGTGCCGGCAGTCCTATAGGGTATACAGGGGGTAGGACCGGGGAGCTGTTTTTT,CAGSPIGYTGGRTGELFF
15,TRBJ1-3,few,TRBV2,TRBD1,TGTGCCAGCAGTTGGACAGGGGGCTCTGGAAACACCATATATTTT,CASSWTGGSGNTIYF
15,TRBJ2-7,-,TRBV28,TRBD2,TGTGCCAGCAGTGAGGAGCCGAGGGAGGGTTACGAGCAGTACTTC,CASSEEPREGYEQYF
14,TRBJ2-2,-,TRBV6-1,-,TGTGCCAGCAGACGGGATGAGAACACCGGGGAGCTGTTTTTT,CASRRDENTGELFF
17,TRBJ2-3,-,TRBV7-2,-,TGTGCCAGCAGCTTAGGGGGGGGCGGGGGAATATCAGATACGCAGTATTTT,CASSLGGGGGISDTQYF
13,TRBJ1-2,-,TRBV2,TRBD1,TGTGCCAGCAGGTCCAGGGGGCTGGGTGGCTACACCTTC,CASRSRGLGGYTF
19,TRBJ2-3,-,TRBV4-1,TRBD2,TGCGCCAGCAGCCAAGATTACCAGCCCGGACTAGCGGGGGGAGATACGCAGTATTTT,CASSQDYQPGLAGGDTQYF
16,TRBJ1-1,-,TRBV19,-,TGTGCCAGTAGTTACCATTACCAGGGAATCAGGACTGAAGCTTTCTTT,CASSYHYQGIRTEAFF
15,TRBJ2-7,-,TRBV6-6,-,TGTGCCAGCAGTTACTCCCCCAGCCCCCAGGCCGAGCAGTACTTC,CASSYSPSPQAEQYF
16,TRBJ2-1,-,TRBV10-2,TRBD2,TGCGCCAGCGGGGCCCTAGCGGGAGCTCCCTACAATGAGCAGTTCTTC,CASGALAGAPYNEQFF
16,TRBJ2-1,-,TRBV7-8,TRBD2,TGTGCCAGCAGCGAAGTGGGGACTAGCGGGAACAATGAGCAGTTCTTC,CASSEVGTSGNNEQFF
13,TRBJ1-2,-,TRBV29-1,TRBD1,TGCAGCGTTGGGGGGACAGGGGACTATGGCTACACCTTC,CSVGGTGDYGYTF
16,TRBJ2-3,-,TRBV12-5,TRBD1,TGTGCTAGTGGTTTCGAACCGGGACAGGGCACAGATACGCAGTATTTT,CASGFEPGQGTDTQYF
15,TRBJ2-1,-,TRBV18,-,TGTGCCAGCTCACCAGGTAGAGTCTCCTACAATGAGCAGTTCTTC,CASSPGRVSYNEQFF
15,TRBJ1-2,-,TRBV2,TRBD1,TGTGCCAGCAGTGCAGGGACAGGGCTTAACTATGGCTACACCTTC,CASSAGTGLNYGYTF
11,TRBJ1-1,few,TRBV29-1,-,TGCAGCGTTGGTATGAACACTGAAGCTTTCTTT,CSVGMNTEAFF
15,TRBJ1-2,-,TRBV6-4,TRBD1,TGTGAAAAAAGTGACTTGTGGGACAGGGGAATGGGCTACACCTTC,CEKSDLWDRGMGYTF
18,TRBJ2-4,-,TRBV7-8,TRBD2,TGTGCCAGCCTCAGGGGACTAGCGGGGGGACGAGCCAAAAACATTCAGTACTTC,CASLRGLAGGRAKNIQYF
13,TRBJ1-1,-,TRBV6-5,TRBD1,TGTGCCAGCCGGACAGGGTCGCGGACTGAAGCTTTCTTT,CASRTGSRTEAFF